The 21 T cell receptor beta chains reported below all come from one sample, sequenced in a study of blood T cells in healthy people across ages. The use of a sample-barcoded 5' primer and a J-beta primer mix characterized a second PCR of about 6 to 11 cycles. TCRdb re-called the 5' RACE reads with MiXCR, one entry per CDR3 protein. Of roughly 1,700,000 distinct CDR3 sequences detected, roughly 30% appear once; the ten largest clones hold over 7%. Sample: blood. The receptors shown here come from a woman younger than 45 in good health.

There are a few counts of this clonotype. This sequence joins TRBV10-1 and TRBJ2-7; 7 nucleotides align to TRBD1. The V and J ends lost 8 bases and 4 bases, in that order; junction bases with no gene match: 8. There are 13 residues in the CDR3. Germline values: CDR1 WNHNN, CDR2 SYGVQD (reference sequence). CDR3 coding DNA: TGCGCCAGCTCGGGACAGTCTCAATACGAGCAGTACTTC. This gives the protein CASSGQSQYEQYF.

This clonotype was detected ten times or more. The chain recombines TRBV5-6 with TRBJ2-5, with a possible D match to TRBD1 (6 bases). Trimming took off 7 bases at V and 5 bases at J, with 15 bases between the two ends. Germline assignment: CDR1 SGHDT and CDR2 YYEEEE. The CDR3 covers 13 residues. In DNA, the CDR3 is TGTGCCAGCTTGACAGGAGGTCAGGAGACCCAGTACTTC. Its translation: CASLTGGQETQYF.

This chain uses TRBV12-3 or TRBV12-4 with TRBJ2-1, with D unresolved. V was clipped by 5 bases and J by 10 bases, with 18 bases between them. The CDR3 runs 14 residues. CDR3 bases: TGTGCCAGCAGTCCATCCGTCCGGACGCGCGAGCAGTTCTTC. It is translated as CASSPSVRTREQFF.

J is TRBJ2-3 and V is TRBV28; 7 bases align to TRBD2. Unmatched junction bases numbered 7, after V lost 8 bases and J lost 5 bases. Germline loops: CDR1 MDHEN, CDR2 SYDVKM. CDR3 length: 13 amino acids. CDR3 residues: CASGGGFQDTQYF. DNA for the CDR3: TGTGCCAGCGGGGGAGGGTTTCAAGATACGCAGTATTTT.

The CDR3 coding sequence is TGTGCCAGCAGTGTGTCCGGGACAGGGTTATATGGCTACACCTTC. This gives the protein CASSVSGTGLYGYTF. The chain couples TRBV28 to TRBJ1-2, with 9 nucleotides matching TRBD1. This CDR3 contains 15 residues. From germline, CDR1 is MDHEN and CDR2 SYDVKM. V was clipped by 5 bases and J by 5 bases; unmatched bases: 9.

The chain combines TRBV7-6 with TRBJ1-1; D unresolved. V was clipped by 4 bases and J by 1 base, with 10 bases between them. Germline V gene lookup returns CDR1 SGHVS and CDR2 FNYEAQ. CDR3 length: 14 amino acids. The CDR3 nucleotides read TGTGCCAGCAGCTCCTCAGTTACGAACACTGAAGCTTTCTTT. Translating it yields CASSSSVTNTEAFF.

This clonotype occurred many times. The CDR3 spells CASSLQGMYGYTF. CDR3 sequence (DNA): TGTGCCAGCAGCCTACAGGGGATGTATGGCTACACCTTC. V usage is TRBV12-3 or TRBV12-4 and J usage is TRBJ1-2, with 7 bases that match TRBD1. The V and J ends lost 6 bases and 5 bases, in that order; junction bases with no gene match: 6. This CDR3 is built from 13 residues.

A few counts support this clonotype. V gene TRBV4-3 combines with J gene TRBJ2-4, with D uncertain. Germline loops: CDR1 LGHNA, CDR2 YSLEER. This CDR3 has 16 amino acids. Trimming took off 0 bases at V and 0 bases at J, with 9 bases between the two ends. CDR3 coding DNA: TGCGCCAGCAGCCAAGAAGGGCTAGGAGCCAAAAACATTCAGTACTTC. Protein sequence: CASSQEGLGAKNIQYF.

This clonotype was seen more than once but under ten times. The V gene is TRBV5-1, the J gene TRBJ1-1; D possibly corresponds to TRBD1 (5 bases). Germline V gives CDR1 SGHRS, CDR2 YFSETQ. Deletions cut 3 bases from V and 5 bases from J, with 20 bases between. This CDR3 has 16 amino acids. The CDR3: CASSSADRSRGTEAFF. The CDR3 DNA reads TGCGCCAGCAGCTCGGCGGATCGGTCCCGGGGGACTGAAGCTTTCTTT.

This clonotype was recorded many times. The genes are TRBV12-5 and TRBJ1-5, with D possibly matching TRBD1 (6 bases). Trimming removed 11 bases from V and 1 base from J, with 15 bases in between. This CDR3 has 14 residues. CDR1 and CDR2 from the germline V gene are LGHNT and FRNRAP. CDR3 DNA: TGTGCTCGCCCAAGGGGGGAGAGCAATCAGCCCCAGCATTTT. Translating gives CARPRGESNQPQHF.

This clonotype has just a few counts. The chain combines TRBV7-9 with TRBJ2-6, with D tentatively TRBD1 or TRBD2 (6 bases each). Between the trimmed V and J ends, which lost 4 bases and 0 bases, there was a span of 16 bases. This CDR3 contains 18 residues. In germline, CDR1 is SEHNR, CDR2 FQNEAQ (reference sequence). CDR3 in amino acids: CASSYRREGGSGANVLTF. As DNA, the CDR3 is TGTGCCAGCAGCTACCGAAGAGAGGGGGGCTCTGGGGCCAACGTCCTGACTTTC.

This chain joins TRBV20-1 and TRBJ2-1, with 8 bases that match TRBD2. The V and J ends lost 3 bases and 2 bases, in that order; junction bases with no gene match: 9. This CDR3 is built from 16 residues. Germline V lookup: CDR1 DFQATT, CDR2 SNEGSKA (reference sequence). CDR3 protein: CSARGWGAGAYNEQFF. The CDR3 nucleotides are TGCAGTGCTAGGGGCTGGGGAGCGGGGGCCTACAATGAGCAGTTCTTC.

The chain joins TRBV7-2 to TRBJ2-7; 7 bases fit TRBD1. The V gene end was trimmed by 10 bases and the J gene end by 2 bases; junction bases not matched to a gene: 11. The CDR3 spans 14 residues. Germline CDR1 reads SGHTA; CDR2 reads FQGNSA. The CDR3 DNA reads TGTGCCAATACCAGACAGGGACAAACCTACGAGCAGTACTTC. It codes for CANTRQGQTYEQYF.

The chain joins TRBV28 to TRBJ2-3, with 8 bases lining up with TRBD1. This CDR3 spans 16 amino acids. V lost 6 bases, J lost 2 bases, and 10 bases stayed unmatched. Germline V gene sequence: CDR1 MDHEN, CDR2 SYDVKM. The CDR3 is CASRTQGARATDTQYF. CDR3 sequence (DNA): TGTGCCAGCAGGACCCAGGGGGCAAGGGCCACAGATACGCAGTATTTT.

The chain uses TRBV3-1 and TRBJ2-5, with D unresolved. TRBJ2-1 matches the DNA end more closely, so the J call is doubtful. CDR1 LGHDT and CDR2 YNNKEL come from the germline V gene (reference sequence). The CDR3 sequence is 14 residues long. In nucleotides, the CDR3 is TGTGCCAGCAGCCAAGAATGGGGAACCGAGACCCAGTTCTTC. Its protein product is CASSQEWGTETQFF.

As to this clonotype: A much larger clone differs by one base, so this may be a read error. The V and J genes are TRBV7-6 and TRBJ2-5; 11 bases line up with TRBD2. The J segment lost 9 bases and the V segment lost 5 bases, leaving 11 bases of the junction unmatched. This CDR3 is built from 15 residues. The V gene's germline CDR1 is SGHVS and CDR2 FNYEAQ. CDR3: CASSLQISGREAQYF. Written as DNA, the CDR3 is TGTGCCAGCAGCCTTCAGATTAGCGGGAGGGAGGCCCAGTACTTC.

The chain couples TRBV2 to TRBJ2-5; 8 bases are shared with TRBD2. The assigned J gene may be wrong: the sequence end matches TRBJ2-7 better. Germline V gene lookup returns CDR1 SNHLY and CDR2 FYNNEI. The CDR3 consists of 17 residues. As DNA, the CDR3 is TGTGCCAGCAGTGAATATAAGCGGGGGATCACAAGCTACGAGCAGTACTTC. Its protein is CASSEYKRGITSYEQYF.

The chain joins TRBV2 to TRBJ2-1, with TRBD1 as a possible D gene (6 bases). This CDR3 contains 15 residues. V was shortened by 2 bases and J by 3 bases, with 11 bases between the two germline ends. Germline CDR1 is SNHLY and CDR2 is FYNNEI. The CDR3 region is CASSERDTDYNEQFF. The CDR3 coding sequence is TGTGCCAGCAGTGAAAGGGACACCGACTACAATGAGCAGTTCTTC.

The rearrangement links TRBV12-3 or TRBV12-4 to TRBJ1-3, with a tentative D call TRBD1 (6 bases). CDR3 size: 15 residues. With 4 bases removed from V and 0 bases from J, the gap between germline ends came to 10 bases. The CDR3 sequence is CASSSRGSSGNTIYF. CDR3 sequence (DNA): TGTGCCAGCAGTTCGAGGGGGTCCTCTGGAAACACCATATATTTT.

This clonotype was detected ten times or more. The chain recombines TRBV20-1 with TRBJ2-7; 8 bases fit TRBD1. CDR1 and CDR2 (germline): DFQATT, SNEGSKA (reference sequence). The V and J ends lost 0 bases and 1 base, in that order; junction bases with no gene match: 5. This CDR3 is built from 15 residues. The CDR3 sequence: CSARDPRQGSYEQYF. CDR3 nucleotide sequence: TGCAGTGCTAGAGATCCGAGACAGGGGTCCTACGAGCAGTACTTC.

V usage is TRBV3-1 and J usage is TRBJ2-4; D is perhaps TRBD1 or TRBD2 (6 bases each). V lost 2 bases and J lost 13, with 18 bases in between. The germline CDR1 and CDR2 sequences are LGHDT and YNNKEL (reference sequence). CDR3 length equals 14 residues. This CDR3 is CASSQRGARGKQYF. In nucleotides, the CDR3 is TGTGCCAGCAGCCAACGCGGGGCCAGGGGTAAGCAGTACTTC.